The 3 T cell receptor beta chains reported below all come from one sample, sequenced in a study of shared clonotypes between healthy human individuals. Sequencing used immunoSEQ multiplex PCR; TCRdb keeps in-frame clones, though not all of them. Of roughly 2.1 million clones listed, more than 85% are singletons. Naive CD8 cells lacked CD45RO, underwent positive selection for CCR7 and left out terminally differentiated effector memory CD45RA+ cells. Specimen: naive CD8+ T cells from PBMCs. Receptor source: a man aged 18 to 35 in good health. Some clones in this sample may be carry-over from other donors' samples.

The V call is TRBV5-4, the J call TRBJ2-3; TRBD2 might be the D (5 bases). Trimming took 4 bases from V and 5 from J, leaving 8 bases between them. CDR1 and CDR2 (germline): SGHNT, YYREEE (reference sequence). The CDR3 sequence is 12 residues long. The CDR3 is CASSPRVDTQYF. In nucleotides, the CDR3 is TGTGCCAGCAGCCCGAGGGTAGATACGCAGTATTTT.

The chain has TRBV7-9 and TRBJ2-1, with 13 nucleotides matching TRBD2. This CDR3 comprises 17 residues. Germline-derived CDR1 and CDR2 are SEHNR and FQNEAQ (reference sequence). J gave up 3 bases and V 9 bases, and 11 bases lay outside the gene matches. The CDR3 nucleotides read TGTGCCAGTCCGGGACTAGCGGGATCAAGCTTCTACAATGAGCAGTTCTTC. Translation gives CASPGLAGSSFYNEQFF. Filled out from reference TRBV7-9 and TRBJ2-1, the complete variable domain reads DTGVSQNPRHKITKRGQNVTFRCDPISEHNRLYWYRQTLGQGPEFLTYFQNEAQLEKSRLLSDRFSAERPKGSFSTLEIQRTEQGDSAMYLCASPGLAGSSFYNEQFFGPGTRLTVL.

The rearrangement uses TRBV7-2 and TRBJ1-1; D might be TRBD1 (6 bases). The CDR3 runs to 16 residues. V was clipped by 0 bases and J by 3 bases, with 14 bases between them. Germline CDR1 is SGHTA and CDR2 is FQGNSA. Here the CDR3 DNA reads TGTGCCAGCAGCTTAGCCCCCAGGGGCCTATACACTGAAGCTTTCTTT. Protein: CASSLAPRGLYTEAFF.